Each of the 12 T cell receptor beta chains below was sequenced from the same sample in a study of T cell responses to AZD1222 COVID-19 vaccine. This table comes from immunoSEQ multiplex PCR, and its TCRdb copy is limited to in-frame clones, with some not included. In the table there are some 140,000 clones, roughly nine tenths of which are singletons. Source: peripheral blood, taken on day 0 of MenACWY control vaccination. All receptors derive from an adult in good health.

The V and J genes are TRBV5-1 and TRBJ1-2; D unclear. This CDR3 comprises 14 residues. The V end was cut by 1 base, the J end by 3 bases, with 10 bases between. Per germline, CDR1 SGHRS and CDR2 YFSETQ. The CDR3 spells CASSLTRPHYGYTF. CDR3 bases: TGCGCCAGCAGCTTGACCAGGCCCCACTATGGCTACACCTTC.

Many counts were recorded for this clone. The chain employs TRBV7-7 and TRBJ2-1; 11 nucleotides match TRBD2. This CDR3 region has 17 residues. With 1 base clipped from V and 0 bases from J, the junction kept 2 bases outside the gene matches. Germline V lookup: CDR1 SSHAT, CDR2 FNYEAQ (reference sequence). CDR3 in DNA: TGTGCCAGCAGCTTAGGACTAGCGGGGAGCTCCTACAATGAGCAGTTCTTC. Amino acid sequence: CASSLGLAGSSYNEQFF.

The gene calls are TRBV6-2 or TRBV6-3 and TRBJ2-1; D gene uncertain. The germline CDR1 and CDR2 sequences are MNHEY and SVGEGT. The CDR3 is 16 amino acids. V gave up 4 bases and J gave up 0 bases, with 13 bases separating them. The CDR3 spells CASSSPLTSSYNEQFF. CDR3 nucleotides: TGTGCCAGCAGTTCCCCTCTTACAAGCTCCTACAATGAGCAGTTCTTC.

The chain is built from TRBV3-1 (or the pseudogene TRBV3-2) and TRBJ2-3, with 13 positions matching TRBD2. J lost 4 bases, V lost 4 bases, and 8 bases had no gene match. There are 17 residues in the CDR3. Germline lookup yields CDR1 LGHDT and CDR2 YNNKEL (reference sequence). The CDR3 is CASSPKPGLAGADTQYF. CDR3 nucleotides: TGTGCCAGCAGCCCAAAACCAGGACTAGCGGGAGCAGATACGCAGTATTTT.

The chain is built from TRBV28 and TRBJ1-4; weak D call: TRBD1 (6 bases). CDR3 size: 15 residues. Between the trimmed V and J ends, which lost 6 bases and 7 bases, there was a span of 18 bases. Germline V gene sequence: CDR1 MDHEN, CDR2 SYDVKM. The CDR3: CASRTATGPSEKLFF. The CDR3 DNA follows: TGTGCCAGCAGGACGGCGACAGGCCCGAGTGAAAAACTGTTTTTT.

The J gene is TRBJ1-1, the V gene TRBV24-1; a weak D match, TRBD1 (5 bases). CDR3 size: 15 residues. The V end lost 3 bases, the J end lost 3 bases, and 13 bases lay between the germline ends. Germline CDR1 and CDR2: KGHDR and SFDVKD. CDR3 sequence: CATSDPALGDTEAFF. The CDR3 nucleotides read TGTGCCACCAGTGATCCAGCCCTGGGGGACACTGAAGCTTTCTTT.

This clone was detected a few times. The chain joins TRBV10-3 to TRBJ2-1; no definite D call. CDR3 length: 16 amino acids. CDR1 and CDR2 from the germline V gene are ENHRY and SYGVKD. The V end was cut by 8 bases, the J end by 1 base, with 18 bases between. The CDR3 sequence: CAIEPTATGSYNEQFF. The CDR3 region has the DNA TGTGCCATCGAACCTACCGCGACGGGTTCCTACAATGAGCAGTTCTTC.

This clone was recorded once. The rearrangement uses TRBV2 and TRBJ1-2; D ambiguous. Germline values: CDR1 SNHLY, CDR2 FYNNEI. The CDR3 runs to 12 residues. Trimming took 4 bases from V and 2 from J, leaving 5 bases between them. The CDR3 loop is CASSVGNYGYTF. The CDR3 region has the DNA TGTGCCAGCAGTGTCGGGAACTATGGCTACACCTTC.

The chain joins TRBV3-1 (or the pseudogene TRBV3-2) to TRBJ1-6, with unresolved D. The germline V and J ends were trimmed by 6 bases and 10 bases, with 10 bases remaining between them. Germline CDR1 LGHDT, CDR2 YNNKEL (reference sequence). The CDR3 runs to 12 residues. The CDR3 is CASREPGSPLHF. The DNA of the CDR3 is TGTGCCAGCAGGGAGCCGGGGTCACCCCTCCACTTT.

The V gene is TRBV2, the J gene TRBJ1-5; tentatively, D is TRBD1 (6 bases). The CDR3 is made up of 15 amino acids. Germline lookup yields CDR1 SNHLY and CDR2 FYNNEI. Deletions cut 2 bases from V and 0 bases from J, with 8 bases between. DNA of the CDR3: TGTGCCAGCAGTGAAACAGGGAATAGCAATCAGCCCCAGCATTTT. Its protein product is CASSETGNSNQPQHF.

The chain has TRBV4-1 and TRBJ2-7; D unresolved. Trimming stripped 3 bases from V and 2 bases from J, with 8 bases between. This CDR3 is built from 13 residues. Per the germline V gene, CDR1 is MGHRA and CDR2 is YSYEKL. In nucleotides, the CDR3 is TGCGCCAGCAGCCAGAGGCAGGCCTACGAGCAGTACTTC. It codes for CASSQRQAYEQYF.

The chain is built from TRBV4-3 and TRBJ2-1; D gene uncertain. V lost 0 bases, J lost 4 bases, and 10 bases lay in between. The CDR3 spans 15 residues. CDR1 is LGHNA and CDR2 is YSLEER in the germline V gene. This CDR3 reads CASSQDDPGYNEQFF. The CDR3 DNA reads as TGCGCCAGCAGCCAAGATGATCCCGGATACAATGAGCAGTTCTTC.